These 26 T cell receptor beta chains were all obtained from the same sample, sequenced in a study of shared clonotypes between healthy human individuals. Assay used: immunoSEQ multiplex PCR; TCRdb lists only in-frame clones, some missing. The sample lists about 2 million clones, about 95% occurring once. Terminally differentiated effector memory CD45RA+ cells were excluded from the naive CD8 cells, which were CD45RO-negative and positively selected for CCR7. Source material: naive CD8+ T cells sorted from blood. These receptors came from a man aged 18-30 years in good health.

CDR3 sequence reads: CASSYGAGVSLHSYNYGYTF. CDR3 nucleotides: TGTGCCAGCAGCTATGGCGCAGGGGTCTCCCTTCACTCGTATAACTATGGCTACACCTTC. The chain is built from TRBV7-8 and TRBJ1-2; tentatively, D is TRBD1 (6 bases). The CDR3 totals 20 residues. The ends were cut back, 4 bases at V and 1 base at J, with 28 bases in the middle. The germline V gene encodes CDR1 SGHVS and CDR2 FQNEAQ.

The chain combines TRBV9 with TRBJ2-3, with D possibly matching TRBD1 (5 bases). Per germline, CDR1 SGDLS and CDR2 YYNGEE. The CDR3 runs 13 residues. V shed 4 bases and J shed 4 bases, with 10 bases lying between them. The CDR3 sequence is CASSSQGADTQYF. The CDR3, as DNA: TGTGCCAGCAGCTCACAAGGGGCAGATACGCAGTATTTT.

This clone was observed once. The CDR3 region is CASSFMGGGGELFF. The CDR3 region has the DNA TGCGCCAGCAGCTTCATGGGTGGTGGCGGGGAGCTGTTTTTT. This rearrangement joins TRBV5-1 to TRBJ2-2; D uncertain. The germline gives CDR1 SGHRS, CDR2 YFSETQ. V was cut by 2 bases and J by 7 bases, with 12 bases left in between. The CDR3 is 14 residues long.

The J gene is TRBJ2-5, the V gene TRBV10-2; D unresolved. The CDR3 runs 14 residues. The V and J ends lost 2 bases and 1 base respectively, with 8 bases between them. Germline V CDR1 and CDR2: WSHSY, SAAADI. CDR3 nucleotide sequence: TGCGCCAGCAGTGAGAATCCTAGCCAAGAGACCCAGTACTTC. Protein sequence: CASSENPSQETQYF.

The table lists this clone with a count of one. The chain is built from TRBV5-1 and TRBJ2-1; D is undetermined. V lost 2 bases and J lost 3, with 15 bases in between. The CDR3 covers 16 residues. Looked up from germline, CDR1 is SGHRS and CDR2 is YFSETQ. The CDR3 here is CASSFGPNLGYNEQFF. Here the CDR3 DNA reads TGCGCCAGCAGCTTCGGACCAAATTTGGGCTACAATGAGCAGTTCTTC.

This clone was picked up one time. The chain uses TRBV13 and TRBJ2-5; the D gene is possibly TRBD2 (5 bases). The end of the DNA fits TRBJ2-7 better, so the J call may be wrong. Per germline, CDR1 PRHDT and CDR2 FYEKMQ (reference sequence). CDR3 length: 14 amino acids. This CDR3 reads CASSAESREYEQYF. CDR3 DNA: TGTGCCAGCAGCGCGGAGTCACGGGAATACGAGCAGTACTTC.

On this clone itself: Other DNA variants within this sample encode the same CDR3. The chain combines TRBV28 with TRBJ2-2; no clear D. CDR1 is MDHEN and CDR2 is SYDVKM in the germline V gene. This CDR3 region has 14 residues. Trimming cost V 3 bases and J 1 base, with 6 bases left between them. CDR3 DNA sequence: TGTGCCAGCAGTTTTTGGCAGAACACCGGGGAGCTGTTTTTT. Its protein is CASSFWQNTGELFF. The full variable domain, in which reference TRBV28 and TRBJ2-2 provide the parts outside the CDR3, is DVKVTQSSRYLVKRTGEKVFLECVQDMDHENMFWYRQDPGLGLRLIYFSYDVKMKEKGDIPEGYSVSREKKERFSLILESASTNQTSMYLCASSFWQNTGELFFGEGSRLTVL.

The V gene is TRBV30, the J gene TRBJ1-5, with 9 bases aligning to TRBD1. The CDR3 length is 16 residues. Germline V gene sequence: CDR1 GTSNPN, CDR2 SVGIG (reference sequence). Trimming removed 5 bases from V and 0 bases from J; junction bases left unmatched: 8. The CDR3 coding sequence is TGTGCCTGGGCCCCGGGACAGGGTCCTAGCAATCAGCCCCAGCATTTT. Its translation: CAWAPGQGPSNQPQHF. Looking up the rest from reference TRBV30 and TRBJ1-5 gives the full variable domain: SQTIHQWPATLVQPVGSPLSLECTVEGTSNPNLYWYRQAAGRGLQLLFYSVGIGQISSEVPQNLSASRPQDRQFILSSKKLLLSDSGFYLCAWAPGQGPSNQPQHFGDGTRLSIL.

The rearrangement uses TRBV7-9 and TRBJ1-5; perhaps TRBD1 as D (6 bases). Trimming cost V 6 bases and J 9 bases, with 15 bases left between them. This CDR3 has 13 amino acids. The germline V gene has CDR1 SEHNR and CDR2 FQNEAQ (reference sequence). The CDR3 protein is CASSPDRFSPQHF. CDR3 sequence (DNA): TGTGCCAGCAGTCCCGACAGGTTTTCGCCCCAGCATTTT.

The chain has TRBV11-2 and TRBJ2-7; 8 nucleotides align to TRBD1. Germline lookup yields CDR1 SGHAT and CDR2 FQNNGV. The CDR3 totals 16 residues. Trimming removed 3 bases from V and 4 bases from J; junction bases left unmatched: 11. The CDR3 reads CASSLLGQGRIYEQYF. The DNA of the CDR3 is TGTGCCAGCAGCTTGTTAGGACAGGGCAGGATATACGAGCAGTACTTC.

The V and J genes are TRBV14 and TRBJ1-6; the D is unclear. Germline CDR1 SGHDN, CDR2 FVKESK. The CDR3 loop spans 14 amino acids. The V end was cut by 4 bases, the J end by 7 bases, with 11 bases between. The CDR3 DNA sequence: TGTGCCAGCAGCCTCTCTAAGGGAAATTCACCCCTCCACTTT. This translates into CASSLSKGNSPLHF.

This chain uses TRBV5-4 with TRBJ1-6; D remains unclear. Germline loops: CDR1 SGHNT, CDR2 YYREEE (reference sequence). The CDR3 is made up of 12 amino acids. V was shortened by 0 bases and J by 7 bases, with 2 bases between the two germline ends. This CDR3 is CASSLENSPLHF. The CDR3 region has the DNA TGTGCCAGCAGCTTGGAGAATTCACCCCTCCACTTT.

This rearrangement joins TRBV19 to TRBJ2-5, with 8 bases lining up with TRBD2. The V gene end was trimmed by 4 bases and the J gene end by 3 bases; junction bases not matched to a gene: 10. CDR1 and CDR2 from the germline V gene are LNHDA and SQIVND (reference sequence). This CDR3 has 16 residues. CDR3 sequence (DNA): TGTGCCAGTAGTACCCCTGGGACTAGTCTTGAAGAGACCCAGTACTTC. Protein product: CASSTPGTSLEETQYF.

The V call is TRBV5-4, the J call TRBJ2-7; TRBD2 is a possible D gene (6 bases). The germline V gene encodes CDR1 SGHNT and CDR2 YYREEE (reference sequence). The CDR3 totals 14 residues. V was trimmed by 0 bases and J by 5 bases, leaving 12 bases between them. The CDR3 loop is CASSLGVREDEQYF. CDR3 nucleotide sequence: TGTGCCAGCAGCTTGGGGGTCAGGGAGGACGAGCAGTACTTC.

This chain's CDR3 is CASSVGSAIYGYTF. In DNA, the CDR3 is TGTGCCAGCAGCGTAGGAAGCGCTATCTATGGCTACACCTTC. V and J are TRBV9 and TRBJ1-2; D is unresolved. The CDR3 contains 14 residues. The V end was cut by 0 bases, the J end by 4 bases, with 10 bases between. Looked up from germline, CDR1 is SGDLS and CDR2 is YYNGEE.

On this clone: The sample has other DNA sequences that encode this CDR3 too. The chain joins TRBV9 to TRBJ1-5, with a tentative D call TRBD1 (5 bases). From germline, CDR1 is SGDLS and CDR2 YYNGEE. Between the trimmed V and J ends, which lost 4 bases and 0 bases, there was a span of 11 bases. This CDR3 region has 15 residues. DNA of the CDR3: TGTGCCAGCAGCCCGGGGGATTATAGCAATCAGCCCCAGCATTTT. The encoded protein is CASSPGDYSNQPQHF.

The chain joins TRBV5-1 to TRBJ2-3; 12 nucleotides agree with TRBD2. The CDR3 is made up of 16 amino acids. Germline loops: CDR1 SGHRS, CDR2 YFSETQ. The V gene end was trimmed by 1 base and the J gene end by 2 bases; junction bases not matched to a gene: 2. The CDR3 DNA is TGCGCCAGCAGCTTGTGGACTAGCGGGGCCACAGATACGCAGTATTTT. This gives the protein CASSLWTSGATDTQYF.

The chain joins TRBV9 to TRBJ1-1; D remains unclear. CDR1 and CDR2 (germline): SGDLS, YYNGEE. The V gene lost 2 bases and the J gene lost 2 bases, with 13 bases spanning the gap. The CDR3 covers 15 residues. CDR3 DNA: TGTGCCAGCAGCGTGGCCGGGCTCGCCAACACTGAAGCTTTCTTT. Translated, it gives CASSVAGLANTEAFF.

The chain uses TRBV11-2 and TRBJ1-1; 8 bases are a match to TRBD1. V was pared by 7 bases and J by 1 base, with 8 bases of the junction left unmatched. This CDR3 has 15 amino acids. Germline V lookup: CDR1 SGHAT, CDR2 FQNNGV. The CDR3 nucleotides read TGTGCCAGCATCGAAATGACAGGGGCGAACACTGAAGCTTTCTTT. Translating gives CASIEMTGANTEAFF.

This clone was counted once. The rearrangement joins TRBV4-2 to TRBJ2-2; D not resolved. Germline V gene sequence: CDR1 LGHNA, CDR2 YNFKEQ. Trimming took off 1 base at V and 10 bases at J, with 4 bases between the two ends. The CDR3 totals 11 residues. The CDR3 loop reads CASSQAEELFF. The CDR3 DNA sequence: TGTGCCAGCAGCCAAGCTGAGGAGCTGTTTTTT.

This clone was counted only a few times. Other DNA sequences in the same sample also yield this CDR3. The chain employs TRBV7-9 and TRBJ2-2; D unclear. Germline loops: CDR1 SEHNR, CDR2 FQNEAQ (reference sequence). The V gene lost 2 bases and the J gene lost 3 bases, with 4 bases spanning the gap. The CDR3 contains 13 residues. This CDR3 is CASSLSDTGELFF. DNA of the CDR3: TGTGCCAGCAGCTTATCGGACACCGGGGAGCTGTTTTTT.

This rearrangement joins TRBV5-1 to TRBJ2-5; 13 positions agree with TRBD2. This CDR3 spans 18 amino acids. Germline CDR1 reads SGHRS; CDR2 reads YFSETQ. Losses at the gene ends were 3 bases for V and 2 bases for J; bases not matched to a gene: 10. CDR3 nucleotide sequence: TGCGCCAGCAGCTCGAAACTAGCGGGGGGGAATTCGCAAGAGACCCAGTACTTC. It encodes CASSSKLAGGNSQETQYF.

This chain links TRBV14 with TRBJ2-3; D is perhaps TRBD1 (5 bases). The V gene's germline CDR1 is SGHDN and CDR2 FVKESK. V was clipped by 0 bases and J by 0 bases, with 10 bases between them. This CDR3 comprises 16 residues. The CDR3 protein is CASSQDWGPSTDTQYF. CDR3 nucleotides: TGTGCCAGCAGCCAAGACTGGGGCCCCAGCACAGATACGCAGTATTTT. The complete variable domain, with remaining parts taken from reference TRBV14 and TRBJ2-3, reads EAGVTQFPSHSVIEKGQTVTLRCDPISGHDNLYWYRRVMGKEIKFLLHFVKESKQDESGMPNNRFLAERTGGTYSTLKVQPAELEDSGVYFCASSQDWGPSTDTQYFGPGTRLTVL.

The chain carries TRBV27 and TRBJ1-1; D not certain. Germline values: CDR1 MNHEY, CDR2 SMNVEV (reference sequence). The CDR3 is 15 amino acids. V dropped 5 bases and J dropped 5 bases, with 18 bases sitting between them. The chain's CDR3 is CASSLTESRKTEAFF. The CDR3 nucleotides read TGTGCCAGCAGTCTGACTGAGTCACGGAAAACTGAAGCTTTCTTT.

This chain connects TRBV29-1 to TRBJ2-7, with TRBD1 matching 8 bases. J was trimmed by 5 bases and V by 2 bases; bases with no gene match: 5. In germline, CDR1 is SQVTM, CDR2 ANQGSEA. This CDR3 region has 13 residues. The CDR3: CSVETRGRDEQYF. Here the CDR3 DNA reads TGCAGCGTTGAAACCAGGGGGCGCGACGAGCAGTACTTC.

V usage is TRBV19 and J usage is TRBJ1-5; 10 nucleotides match TRBD1. The junction had 5 bases not matched to a gene; V was cut back by 6 bases and J by 3 bases. The germline CDR1 and CDR2 sequences are LNHDA and SQIVND (reference sequence). The CDR3 has 15 amino acids. The CDR3 bases are TGTGCCAGTAGCACAGGGACAGGGGACAATCAGCCCCAGCATTTT. This translates into CASSTGTGDNQPQHF.